This T cell receptor beta chain comes out of a study of cytomegalovirus exposure and HLA in healthy donors. Amplification used 60 Vbeta primers and 13 Jbeta primers. TCRdb's table, derived via immunoSEQ multiplex PCR, lists solely in-frame clones and lacks some. The table has 180,000 or so clones, about 88% seen once; the top ten hold around 0.31%. CDR1 is SGHRS, CDR2 YFSETQ, per germline. Unmatched junction bases numbered 4, after V lost 4 bases and J lost 1 base. This CDR3 has 14 amino acids. Sequenced material: PBMCs. The chain has TRBV5-1 and TRBJ1-2; 7 nucleotides match TRBD1. This TCR was sampled from a woman aged 30 to 39 in good health and CMV-seronegative. The CDR3 DNA reads TGCGCCAGCAGCCCGGGACAGATTAACTATGGCTACACCTTC. Protein: CASSPGQINYGYTF.